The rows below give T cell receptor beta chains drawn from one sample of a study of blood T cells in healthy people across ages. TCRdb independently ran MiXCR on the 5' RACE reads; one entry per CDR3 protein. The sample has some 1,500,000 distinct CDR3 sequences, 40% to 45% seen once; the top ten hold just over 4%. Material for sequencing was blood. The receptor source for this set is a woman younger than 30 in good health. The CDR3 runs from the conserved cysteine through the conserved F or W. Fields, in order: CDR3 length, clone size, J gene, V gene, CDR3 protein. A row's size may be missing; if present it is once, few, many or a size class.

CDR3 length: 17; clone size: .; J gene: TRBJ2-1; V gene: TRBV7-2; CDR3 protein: CASSARLAGLSHNEQFF
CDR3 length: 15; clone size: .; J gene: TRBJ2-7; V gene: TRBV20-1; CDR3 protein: CSASIRRNSYNEQYF
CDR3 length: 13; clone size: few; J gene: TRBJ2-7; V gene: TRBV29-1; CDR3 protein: CSVDFGGSYEQYF
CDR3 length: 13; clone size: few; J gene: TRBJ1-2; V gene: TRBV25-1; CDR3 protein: CASSEYQGAGYTF
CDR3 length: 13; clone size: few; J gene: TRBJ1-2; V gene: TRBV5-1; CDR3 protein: CASSLDQNYGYTF
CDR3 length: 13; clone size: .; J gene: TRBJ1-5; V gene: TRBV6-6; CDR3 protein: CATQGSSSKAQHF
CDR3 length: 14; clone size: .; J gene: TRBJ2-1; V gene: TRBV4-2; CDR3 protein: CASSQRTGINEQFF
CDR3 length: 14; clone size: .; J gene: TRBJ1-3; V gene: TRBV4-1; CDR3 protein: CAAGSRNSGNTIYF
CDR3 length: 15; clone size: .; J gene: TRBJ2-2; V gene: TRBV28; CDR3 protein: CATQLGGVPTGELFF
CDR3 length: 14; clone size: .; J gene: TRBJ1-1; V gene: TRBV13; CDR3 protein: CASSAYRGSTEAFF
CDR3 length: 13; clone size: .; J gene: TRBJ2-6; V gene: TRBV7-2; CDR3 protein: CASSLILANVLTF
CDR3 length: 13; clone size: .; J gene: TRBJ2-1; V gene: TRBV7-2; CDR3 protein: CASSYQDKLEQFF
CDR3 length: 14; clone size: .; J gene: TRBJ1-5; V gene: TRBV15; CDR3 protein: CATSRDNGNQPQHF
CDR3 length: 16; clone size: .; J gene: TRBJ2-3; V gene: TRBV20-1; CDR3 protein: CSARDRRRGFADTQYF
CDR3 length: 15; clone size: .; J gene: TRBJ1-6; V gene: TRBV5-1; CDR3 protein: CASSLDRSYNSPLHF
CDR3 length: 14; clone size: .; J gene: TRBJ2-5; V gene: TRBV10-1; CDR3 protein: CASSGTVNQETQYF
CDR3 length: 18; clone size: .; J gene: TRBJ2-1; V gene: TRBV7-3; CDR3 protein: CASSLSSGTAVSYNEQFF
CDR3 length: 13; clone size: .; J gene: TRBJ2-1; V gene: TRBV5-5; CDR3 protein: CASSSLTPYEQFF
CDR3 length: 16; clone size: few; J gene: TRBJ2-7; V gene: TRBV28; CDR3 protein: CASSWRVSGSSYEQYF
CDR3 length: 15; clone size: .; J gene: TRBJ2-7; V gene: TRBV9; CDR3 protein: CASSVDGVSSYEQYF
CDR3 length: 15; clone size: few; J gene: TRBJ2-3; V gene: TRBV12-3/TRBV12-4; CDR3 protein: CASSFDGQSTDTQYF
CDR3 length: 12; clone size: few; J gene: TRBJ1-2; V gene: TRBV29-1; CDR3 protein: CSVGTVPYGYTF
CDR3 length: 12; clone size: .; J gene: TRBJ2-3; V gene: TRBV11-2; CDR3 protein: CASTKNGDTQYF
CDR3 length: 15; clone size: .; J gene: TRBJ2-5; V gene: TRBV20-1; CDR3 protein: CSARADIARVETQYF
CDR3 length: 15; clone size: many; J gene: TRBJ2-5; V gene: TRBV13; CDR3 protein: CASSTGRGNGETQYF
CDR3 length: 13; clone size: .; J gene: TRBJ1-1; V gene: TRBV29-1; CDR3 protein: CSVLRSLNTEAFF
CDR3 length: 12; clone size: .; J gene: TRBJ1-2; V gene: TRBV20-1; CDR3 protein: CSAGTGGYGYTF
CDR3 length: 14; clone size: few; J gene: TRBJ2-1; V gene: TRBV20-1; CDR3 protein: CSAKDLSSYNEQFF
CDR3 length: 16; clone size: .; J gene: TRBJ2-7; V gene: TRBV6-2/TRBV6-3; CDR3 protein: CASIYDPGQGGYEQYF
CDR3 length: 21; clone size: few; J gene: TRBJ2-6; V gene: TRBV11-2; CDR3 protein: CASSLTYYRTATYSGANVLTF
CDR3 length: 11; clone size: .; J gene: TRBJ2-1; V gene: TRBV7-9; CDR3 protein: CASSLLREQFF
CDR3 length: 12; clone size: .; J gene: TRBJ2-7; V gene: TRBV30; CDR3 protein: CAWRLQGYEQYF
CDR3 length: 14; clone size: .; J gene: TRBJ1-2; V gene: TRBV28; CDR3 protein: CASSFGQNPSGYTF
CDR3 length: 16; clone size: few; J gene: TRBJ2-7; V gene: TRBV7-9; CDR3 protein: CASSRLGADGSYEQYF
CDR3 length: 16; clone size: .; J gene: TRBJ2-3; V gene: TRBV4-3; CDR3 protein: CASSQDGSPGTDTQYF
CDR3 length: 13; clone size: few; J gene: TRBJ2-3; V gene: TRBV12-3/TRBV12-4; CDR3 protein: CASSLRFTDTQYF
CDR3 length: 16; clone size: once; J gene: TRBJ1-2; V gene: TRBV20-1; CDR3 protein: CSAREKAGPANYGYTF
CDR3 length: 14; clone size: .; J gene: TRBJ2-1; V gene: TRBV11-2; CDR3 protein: CASSPPRIIYEQFF
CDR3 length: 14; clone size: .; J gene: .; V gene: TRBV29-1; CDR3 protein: CSVEEDRSPYEQYF
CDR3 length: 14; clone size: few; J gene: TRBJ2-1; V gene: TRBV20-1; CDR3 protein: CSARVYRGFDEQFF
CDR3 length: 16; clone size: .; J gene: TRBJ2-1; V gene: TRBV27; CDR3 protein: CASSLFASGTYNEQFF
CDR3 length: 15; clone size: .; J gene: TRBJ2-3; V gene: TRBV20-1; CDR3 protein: CSARSRPSGSHTQYF
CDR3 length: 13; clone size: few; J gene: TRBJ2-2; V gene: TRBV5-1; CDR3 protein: CASSSDGTGELFF
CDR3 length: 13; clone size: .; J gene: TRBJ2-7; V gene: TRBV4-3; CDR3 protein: CASSQDFGDEQYF
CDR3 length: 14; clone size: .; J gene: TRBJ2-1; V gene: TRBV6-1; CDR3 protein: CASSGRSGYNEQFF
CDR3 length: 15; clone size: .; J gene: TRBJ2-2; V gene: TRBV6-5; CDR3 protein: CASSYRQGLGGELFF
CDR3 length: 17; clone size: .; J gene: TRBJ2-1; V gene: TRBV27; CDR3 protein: CASSPGLIPGDYNEQFF
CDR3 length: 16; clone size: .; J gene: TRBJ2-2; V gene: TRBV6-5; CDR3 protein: CASRITGALNTGELFF
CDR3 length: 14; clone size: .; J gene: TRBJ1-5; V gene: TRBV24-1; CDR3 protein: CATSSGQNNQPQHF
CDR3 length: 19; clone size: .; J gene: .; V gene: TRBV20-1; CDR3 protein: CSTRDPWVVLADRGHEQYF
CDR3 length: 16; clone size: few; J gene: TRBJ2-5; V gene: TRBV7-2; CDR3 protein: CASSLAYGNRQETQYF